The 32 T cell receptor beta chains below all came from one sample that was sequenced in a study of identical twins. MiXCR, applied by TCRdb to the 5' RACE reads, yields one record per CDR3 protein. The table lists fewer than 350,000 distinct CDR3 sequences, under 9% of them singletons, with around 2.1% in the top ten. These data also formed part of another study, on yellow fever vaccine responses in identical twins.

Specimen: memory (CD45RO+) T cells sorted from blood. The receptors derive from a woman younger than 30 in good health.

This clonotype was seen a handful of times. This sequence joins TRBV11-3 and TRBJ2-1; TRBD2 agrees at 9 bases. There are 15 residues in the CDR3. The junction had 10 bases not matched to a gene; V was cut back by 6 bases and J by 7 bases. CDR1 and CDR2 (germline): SGHNT, YENEEA. The CDR3 reads CASRQGREGRNEQFF. The CDR3 DNA follows: TGTGCCAGCAGGCAAGGGCGGGAGGGGAGAAATGAGCAGTTCTTC.

This clonotype has just a few counts. The chain recombines TRBV2 with TRBJ2-6; D gene ambiguous. V gave up 6 bases and J gave up 0 bases, with 18 bases separating them. The CDR3 runs 18 residues. Germline V lookup: CDR1 SNHLY, CDR2 FYNNEI. The CDR3 spells CASSKNTVGASGANVLTF. CDR3 nucleotides: TGTGCCAGCAGCAAGAACACAGTGGGCGCCTCTGGGGCCAACGTCCTGACTTTC.

V usage is TRBV28 and J usage is TRBJ1-1, with 8 positions matching TRBD1. CDR3 length: 14 amino acids. CDR1 is MDHEN, CDR2 SYDVKM, per germline. J lost 1 base, V lost 6 bases, and 4 bases had no gene match. CDR3 residues: CASRSGGKNTEAFF. CDR3 nucleotide sequence: TGTGCCAGCAGGTCAGGGGGCAAGAACACTGAAGCTTTCTTT.

The CDR3 DNA reads as TGCAGCGTTAAGGAGTCGGGACTGAACACTGAAGCTTTCTTT. Translating it yields CSVKESGLNTEAFF. The chain links TRBV29-1 to TRBJ1-1; D may be TRBD1 (5 bases). The CDR3 contains 14 residues. The germline V gene has CDR1 SQVTM and CDR2 ANQGSEA. The V gene lost 5 bases and the J gene lost 0 bases, with 13 bases spanning the gap.

This chain joins TRBV7-2 and TRBJ2-5; TRBD2 matches 7 bases. The V gene's germline CDR1 is SGHTA and CDR2 FQGNSA. The CDR3 runs 12 residues. V shed 7 bases, J shed 4 bases, and the junction held 3 bases outside the gene matches. Written as DNA, the CDR3 is TGTGCCAGCAATTGGGGGGGAGAGACCCAGTACTTC. Residues: CASNWGGETQYF.

This clonotype has just a few counts. V and J are TRBV6-1 and TRBJ2-1; no firm D call. The CDR3 runs to 15 residues. CDR1 is MNHNS, CDR2 SASEGT, per germline. Between the trimmed V and J ends, which lost 8 bases and 0 bases, there was a span of 14 bases. The CDR3 reads CASWDPGVSYNEQFF. Written as DNA, the CDR3 is TGTGCCAGCTGGGATCCTGGAGTCTCCTACAATGAGCAGTTCTTC.

This clonotype came up a few times. The chain links TRBV13 to TRBJ2-3; no reliable D call. CDR3 length: 18 amino acids. The germline V and J ends were trimmed by 5 bases and 6 bases, with 27 bases remaining between them. From germline, CDR1 is PRHDT and CDR2 FYEKMQ (reference sequence). CDR3 region: CASSLNGLQMGYFDTQYF. DNA of the CDR3: TGTGCCAGCAGCCTAAACGGATTACAAATGGGGTATTTTGATACGCAGTATTTT.

This clonotype occurred many times. This chain joins TRBV25-1 and TRBJ1-1; maybe TRBD1 (5 bases). The CDR3 is made up of 14 amino acids. Between the trimmed V and J ends, which lost 8 bases and 4 bases, there was a span of 17 bases. Germline CDR1 reads MGHDK; CDR2 reads SYGVNS. DNA of the CDR3: TGTGCCAGCGCTGGCCAAATGGGGCCCACTGAAGCTTTCTTT. Encoded protein: CASAGQMGPTEAFF. The whole variable domain, remainder taken from reference TRBV25-1 and TRBJ1-1, is EADIYQTPRYLVIGTGKKITLECSQTMGHDKMYWYQQDPGMELHLIHYSYGVNSTEKGDLSSESTVSRIRTEHFPLTLESARPSHTSQYLCASAGQMGPTEAFFGQGTRLTVV.

This rearrangement joins TRBV19 to TRBJ2-6, with a tentative D call TRBD2 (6 bases). The CDR3 consists of 15 residues. Germline assignment: CDR1 LNHDA and CDR2 SQIVND (reference sequence). Trimming removed 5 bases from V and 4 bases from J, with 12 bases in between. The CDR3 DNA reads TGTGCCAGTAGTGTGGCGGGGCCCGGGGCCAACGTCCTGACTTTC. This sequence encodes CASSVAGPGANVLTF.

The gene calls are TRBV25-1 and TRBJ2-1, with D perhaps TRBD1 (6 bases). CDR1 is MGHDK and CDR2 is SYGVNS in the germline V gene. Trimming removed 4 bases from V and 0 bases from J, with 28 bases in between. The CDR3 loop spans 21 amino acids. The CDR3 sequence is CASSAPRDTRDGSSSYNEQFF. CDR3 coding DNA: TGTGCCAGCAGTGCACCTCGGGACACCAGGGACGGTTCTAGCTCCTACAATGAGCAGTTCTTC.

The rearrangement joins TRBV18 to TRBJ2-1, with D uncertain. The CDR3 is 13 residues long. V lost 3 bases to trimming and J lost 5 bases, with 8 bases between them. The germline CDR1 and CDR2 sequences are KGHSH and LQKENI. The DNA for the CDR3 is TGTGCCAGCTCACCGAATCGCAACAATGAGCAGTTCTTC. It translates to CASSPNRNNEQFF.

This clonotype was counted a few times. The genes are TRBV19 and TRBJ1-1, with a tentative D call TRBD1 (5 bases). The CDR3 is made up of 15 amino acids. Germline V CDR1 and CDR2: LNHDA, SQIVND (reference sequence). V dropped 2 bases and J dropped 0 bases, with 10 bases sitting between them. This CDR3 reads CASSIRDGMNTEAFF. CDR3 in DNA: TGTGCCAGTAGTATACGGGACGGAATGAACACTGAAGCTTTCTTT.

The chain recombines TRBV28 with TRBJ2-5; 9 positions agree with TRBD2. With 5 bases clipped from V and 7 bases from J, the junction kept 14 bases outside the gene matches. The CDR3 length is 16 residues. The germline V gene has CDR1 MDHEN and CDR2 SYDVKM. Written as DNA, the CDR3 is TGTGCCAGCAGTCCCACGGCTAGCGGGGAGGTAGGGACCCAGTACTTC. Its translation: CASSPTASGEVGTQYF.

The chain is built from TRBV11-2 and TRBJ2-1, with 7 positions matching TRBD1. The CDR3 runs 13 residues. V dropped 8 bases and J dropped 8; count of bases not matched to a gene: 9. The germline V gene has CDR1 SGHAT and CDR2 FQNNGV. The CDR3 sequence is CASERNRGHEQFF. The CDR3, as DNA: TGTGCCAGCGAAAGGAACAGGGGCCATGAGCAGTTCTTC.

This sequence joins TRBV20-1 and TRBJ2-7; 7 nucleotides agree with TRBD1. Germline V gene data show CDR1 as DFQATT and CDR2 as SNEGSKA (reference sequence). This CDR3 region has 15 residues. V was pared by 3 bases and J by 1 base, with 9 bases of the junction left unmatched. CDR3 DNA sequence: TGCAGTGCTAGCGGGCCGAGGGGACAGTCCTACGAGCAGTACGTC. Translation gives CSASGPRGQSYEQYV.

There are a few counts of this clonotype. V is TRBV27 and J is TRBJ1-6; weak D call: TRBD1 (5 bases). Germline values: CDR1 MNHEY, CDR2 SMNVEV (reference sequence). Between the trimmed V and J ends, which lost 4 bases and 4 bases, there was a span of 11 bases. This CDR3 is built from 15 residues. The CDR3 protein is CASSSGTAYNSPLHF. CDR3 nucleotides: TGTGCCAGCAGTTCTGGGACGGCGTATAATTCACCCCTCCACTTT.

This clonotype was counted at least ten times. This chain links TRBV3-1 with TRBJ2-1; D gene unclear. V lost 3 bases and J lost 4, with 13 bases in between. The CDR3 loop spans 15 amino acids. CDR1 and CDR2 (germline): LGHDT, YNNKEL (reference sequence). The CDR3, as DNA: TGTGCCAGCAGCCATTATCAAGCGCTATACAATGAGCAGTTCTTC. Its protein product is CASSHYQALYNEQFF.

This clonotype was detected many times. Written as DNA, the CDR3 is TGCAGTGCTAGAGATAGCAGGGTTCAGTTTTACGAGCAGTACTTC. Its protein is CSARDSRVQFYEQYF. V is TRBV20-1 and J is TRBJ2-7; tentative D call: TRBD1 (5 bases). CDR3 length: 15 amino acids. Germline CDR1 and CDR2: DFQATT and SNEGSKA (reference sequence). V lost 0 bases, J lost 4 bases, and 16 bases lay in between.

This clonotype was observed at least ten times. DNA for the CDR3: TGTGCCAGCGCCGCTCCCCCCGGGACAGGGGGCTATGGCTACACCTTC. Protein product: CASAAPPGTGGYGYTF. This chain uses TRBV12-3 or TRBV12-4 with TRBJ1-2; 11 bases are shared with TRBD1. The CDR3 runs 16 residues. Trimming at V came to 8 bases and at J to 4 bases, leaving 12 bases not matched to a gene.

The V and J genes are TRBV12-3 or TRBV12-4 and TRBJ2-7; perhaps TRBD1 as D (5 bases). V dropped 11 bases and J dropped 1 base, with 27 bases sitting between them. The CDR3 has 17 amino acids. As DNA, the CDR3 is TGTGCCTTCAGTTTAGGTACAAAAGGGGAACGGTCCTACGAGCAGTACGTC. It specifies CAFSLGTKGERSYEQYV.

The genes are TRBV4-1 and TRBJ1-2; no clear D. Trimming left V 5 bases short and J 3 bases short, with 7 bases between. From germline, CDR1 is MGHRA and CDR2 YSYEKL. The length of the CDR3 is 12 residues. CDR3 sequence: CASSEGYYGYTF. DNA for the CDR3: TGCGCCAGCAGCGAAGGCTACTATGGCTACACCTTC.

There are many counts of this clonotype. The chain employs TRBV5-1 and TRBJ1-5, with D perhaps matching TRBD1 (6 bases). The V end lost 4 bases, the J end lost 2 bases, and 13 bases lay between the germline ends. The CDR3 runs to 15 residues. Germline CDR1 SGHRS, CDR2 YFSETQ. CDR3 region: CASSPSGAGNQPQHF. The DNA of the CDR3 is TGCGCCAGCAGCCCATCAGGGGCCGGCAATCAGCCCCAGCATTTT.

This clonotype was observed many times. The chain is built from TRBV24-1 and TRBJ2-1; 8 bases fit TRBD1. Germline V CDR1 and CDR2: KGHDR, SFDVKD. J gave up 0 bases and V 5 bases, and 5 bases lay outside the gene matches. The CDR3 has 16 amino acids. For the CDR3, the DNA is TGTGCCACCAGTGCCCCAGGGGGCTTCTCCTACAATGAGCAGTTCTTC. Translating it yields CATSAPGGFSYNEQFF.

In this sample, this clonotype turned up a few times. The rearrangement uses TRBV6-5 and TRBJ1-6; D ambiguous. CDR1 and CDR2 from the germline V gene are MNHEY and SVGAGI. Between the trimmed V and J ends, which lost 0 bases and 6 bases, there was a span of 15 bases. There are 17 residues in the CDR3. The CDR3 coding sequence is TGTGCCAGCAGTTACTCCCCGGCCGTAATGGGTAATTCACCCCTCCACTTT. This encodes CASSYSPAVMGNSPLHF.

This clonotype was counted ten times or more. This chain joins TRBV4-1 and TRBJ2-3, with 9 bases lining up with TRBD1. V dropped 0 bases and J dropped 2; count of bases not matched to a gene: 6. The CDR3 length is 17 residues. Germline values: CDR1 MGHRA, CDR2 YSYEKL. In DNA, the CDR3 is TGCGCCAGCAGCCAAGACCGAAGGGACAGGGACACAGATACGCAGTATTTT. Amino acid sequence: CASSQDRRDRDTDTQYF.

This clonotype was recorded at least ten times. The chain has TRBV11-3 and TRBJ2-2; either TRBD1 or TRBD2 may supply D (5 bases each). The CDR3 has 15 amino acids. Trimming shortened V by 4 bases and J by 1 base, and 10 bases separated the two germline ends. The V gene's germline CDR1 is SGHNT and CDR2 YENEEA. Written as DNA, the CDR3 is TGTGCCAGCAGCTCCGGGACCCTGAACACCGGGGAGCTGTTTTTT. Amino acid sequence: CASSSGTLNTGELFF.

This clonotype was seen ten or more times. The chain is built from TRBV3-1 and TRBJ2-6; D unclear. The ends were cut back, 3 bases at V and 0 bases at J, with 9 bases in the middle. Germline CDR1 and CDR2: LGHDT and YNNKEL (reference sequence). The CDR3 is 16 amino acids. The CDR3 loop reads CASSHNPLSGANVLTF. In DNA form, the CDR3 reads TGTGCCAGCAGCCATAACCCCCTCTCTGGGGCCAACGTCCTGACTTTC.

The V and J genes are TRBV10-3 and TRBJ2-3, with 8 positions matching TRBD2. Trimming took 7 bases from V and 4 from J; bases not matched to a gene: 7. The CDR3 runs 14 residues. Germline V gene sequence: CDR1 ENHRY, CDR2 SYGVKD. The DNA for the CDR3 is TGTGCCATCAAGTTTTCTAGCGGGCCAGATACGCAGTATTTT. This encodes CAIKFSSGPDTQYF.

Of note for this clonotype: The junction does not match germline at one end; this may be a read error. This sequence joins TRBV18 and TRBJ2-2; D unresolved. In germline, CDR1 is KGHSH, CDR2 LQKENI. CDR3 length: 12 residues. CDR3 DNA sequence: TGTGTCAGCTCACCTAACACCGGGGAGCTGTTTTTT. Translated: CVSSPNTGELFF.

In its sample, this clonotype was seen many times. V gene TRBV27 combines with J gene TRBJ1-2, with 8 bases lining up with TRBD1. Germline values: CDR1 MNHEY, CDR2 SMNVEV (reference sequence). There are 12 residues in the CDR3. V was clipped by 5 bases and J by 8 bases; unmatched bases: 4. As DNA, the CDR3 is TGTGCCAGCAGTCAGGGGGCTGAAGGCTACACCTTC. It is translated as CASSQGAEGYTF.

At least ten counts were recorded for this clonotype. This chain connects TRBV12-3 or TRBV12-4 to TRBJ2-3; 10 nucleotides agree with TRBD2. V lost 6 bases to trimming and J lost 4 bases; unmatched junction nucleotides: 10. This CDR3 region has 16 residues. The CDR3 loop is CASRPRLAGRADTQYF. The CDR3 DNA reads TGTGCCAGCAGGCCCCGACTAGCGGGCAGGGCAGATACGCAGTATTTT.

The genes are TRBV23-1 and TRBJ2-1; TRBD2 aligns across 9 bases. TRBV23-1 is classed as an ORF, of uncertain function. J gave up 4 bases and V 2 bases, and 6 bases lay outside the gene matches. CDR3 size: 16 residues. CDR3 coding DNA: TGCGCCAGCAGTCAAATACTAGCGGGTATATACAATGAGCAGTTCTTC. It yields the protein CASSQILAGIYNEQFF.